This T cell receptor beta chain was identified in a study of vaccination effects on CD4 cells after COVID-19. The CDR3 consists of 16 residues. Germline V lookup: CDR1 SGHRS, CDR2 YFSETQ. V shed 4 bases and J 4 bases; nucleotides not matched to a gene: 12. Antigen-specific CD4+ T cells were expanded with viral peptide pools in the ViraFEST assay before sequencing. Once cultured for more than nine days, the cells underwent separation to obtain CD4+ T cells. Every participant took two doses of the BNT162b2 or mRNA-1273 vaccine. The table came from immunoSEQ multiplex PCR; TCRdb's copy has only in-frame clones and leaves some out. The data show 25,000 to 30,000 clones, around 70% seen once. Concerning this clone: Its antigen is currently unknown.

The source is a human donor who received a COVID-19 vaccine. The chain carries TRBV5-1 and TRBJ2-3, with 7 bases that match TRBD2. The sample in question was CD4+ T cells from PBMCs cultured with HCoV-NL63 spike peptides, obtained after COVID-19 vaccination. The CDR3 protein is CASSPGAAGVADTQYF. CDR3 nucleotides: TGCGCCAGCAGCCCCGGTGCGGCGGGAGTGGCAGATACGCAGTATTTT.